This T cell receptor (beta chain) was sequenced during a study of response to subunit inactivated influenza vaccine. Regarding this clonotype: The target antigen is unknown.

Notes on the study in general: Each seasonal influenza vaccination, the authors suggested, recruits few new T cells.

TCRdb reanalysed the RT-PCR reads using MiXCR and keeps one entry per CDR3 protein. The profile shows about 700,000 distinct CDR3 sequences, roughly 13% of them singletons. The length of the CDR3 is 15 residues. Per the germline V gene, CDR1 is SGHDT and CDR2 is YYEEEE. The germline V and J ends were trimmed by 4 bases and 5 bases, with 17 bases remaining between them. This sequence originates from a man aged 45-65 years who received an inactivated influenza vaccine. V usage is TRBV5-6 and J usage is TRBJ2-3; tentatively, D is TRBD1 or TRBD2 (5 bases each). The specimen was PBMCs from blood, collected around 14 days before vaccination. The CDR3 loop reads CASSRDLGREDTQYF. The CDR3 DNA reads as TGTGCCAGCAGCAGGGACCTGGGCAGGGAAGATACGCAGTATTTT.